This is a list of T cell receptor beta chains from one sample in a study of shared clonotypes between healthy human individuals. TCRdb keeps only in-frame clones here, not all; method: immunoSEQ multiplex PCR. The sample includes around 1.5 million clones, about 98% of them seen just once. Input material: naive CD4+ T cells sorted from blood. All receptors come from a man younger than 45 in good health. Each CDR3 is given with its conserved first and last residue. D genes are given only for firm matches. Rows give clone size only sometimes, using once, few, many, or a class for an expanded clone.

v_gene	abundance	j_gene	len	d_gene	CDR3nt	CDR3aa
TRBV30	NA	TRBJ2-1	8	NA	TGTGCCTGCAATGAGCAGTTCTTC	CACNEQFF
TRBV9	NA	TRBJ2-2	16	NA	TGTGCCAGCAGCGTAGGGGGAGGATTTAACACCGGGGAGCTGTTTTTT	CASSVGGGFNTGELFF
TRBV5-1	NA	TRBJ2-7	13	NA	TGCGCCAGCAGCTTACTTGCCCCCTACGAGCAGTACTTC	CASSLLAPYEQYF
TRBV6-6	NA	TRBJ2-2	16	TRBD1	TGTGCCAGCAGTTACTTAACAGGGGTCGACACCGGGGAGCTGTTTTTT	CASSYLTGVDTGELFF
TRBV7-9	NA	TRBJ1-1	14	TRBD1	TGTGCCAGCAGCGAGGGACAGTTAAACACTGAAGCTTTCTTT	CASSEGQLNTEAFF
TRBV19	NA	TRBJ1-5	13	NA	TGTGCCGGCACCCCAGGGGAGGGTCAGCCCCAGCATTTT	CAGTPGEGQPQHF
TRBV9	NA	TRBJ1-1	14	NA	TGTGCCAGCAGCGTAGATTTGGGTTCCACTGAAGCTTTCTTT	CASSVDLGSTEAFF
TRBV6-5	NA	TRBJ1-2	13	TRBD1	TGTGCCAGCAGCCTCGGACAGGACTTAGGCTACACCTTC	CASSLGQDLGYTF
TRBV5-4	few	TRBJ1-2	14	NA	TGTGCCAGCAGCGCCAAGGAGGGTTTGGATGGCTACACCTTC	CASSAKEGLDGYTF
TRBV30	NA	TRBJ1-2	13	NA	TGTGCCTGGAGCTTGTCAGGGCCTTATGGCTACACCTTC	CAWSLSGPYGYTF
TRBV29-1	NA	TRBJ2-1	12	NA	TGCAGCGTTCGGGGCGCGTCGGTTGAGCAGTTCTTC	CSVRGASVEQFF
TRBV5-1	NA	TRBJ2-1	18	NA	TGCGCCAGCAGCTTGGAGGGAGGAGCCCCGAGCTCCTACAATGAGCAGTTCTTC	CASSLEGGAPSSYNEQFF
TRBV5-4	NA	TRBJ2-3	15	NA	TGTGCCAGCAGCCCGAGCCCCAGTTCGACAGATACGCAGTATTTT	CASSPSPSSTDTQYF
TRBV4-1	NA	TRBJ2-3	16	TRBD2	TGCGCCAGCAGAAAGATAGCGGGAGGGCCGAAGGATACGCAGTATTTT	CASRKIAGGPKDTQYF
TRBV2	once	TRBJ2-1	16	TRBD2	TGTGCCAGCAATGGAAGACTAGCGGGAGGTCAAGGTGAGCAGTTCTTC	CASNGRLAGGQGEQFF
TRBV2	NA	TRBJ2-3	13	NA	TGTGCCAGCACCCTCGATAGAGCAGATACGCAGTATTTT	CASTLDRADTQYF
TRBV19	NA	TRBJ1-3	16	NA	TGTGCCAGTAGTATAGGTGGGACGGACTCTGGAAACACCATATATTTT	CASSIGGTDSGNTIYF
TRBV27	NA	TRBJ1-5	20	NA	TGTGCCAGCAGGGAGGGTGGTATGCGGGGTCCGAGGAATAGCAATCAGCCCCAGCATTTT	CASREGGMRGPRNSNQPQHF